The clone carrying this T cell receptor (beta chain) has a count of ten or more. What it recognizes is unknown. Germline V CDR1 and CDR2: DFQATT, SNEGSKA (reference sequence). This CDR3 is built from 15 residues. V lost 4 bases to trimming and J lost 3 bases; unmatched junction nucleotides: 11. Hyperthyroidism, newly diagnosed and lasting under 2 months, affected patients aged 18 to 65. This sample was taken from a study of T cells in Graves' hyperthyroidism and ophthalmopathy. In the study overall: Peripheral blood was acquired at first diagnosis, ahead of any therapy whatsoever.

From RNA transcripts, TCR beta CDR3 regions were amplified. The primer set for the first-round RT-PCR of the TCR CDR3 was HTBI. In TCRdb, the multiplex PCR reads were re-called with MiXCR into one record per CDR3 protein. The sample yields 250,000 to 300,000 distinct CDR3 sequences, roughly an eighth seen once. General study results and limits: Model-based prediction identified ophthalmopathy a median roughly 5.9 months prior to its onset.

The chain combines TRBV20-1 with TRBJ2-7; 8 positions match TRBD1. The sample taken for sequencing was blood. The clonotype comes from a woman aged 40 to 49 with Graves' hyperthyroidism. The CDR3 sequence is CSANPGQGGSYEQYF. CDR3 in DNA: TGCAGTGCTAATCCCGGACAGGGTGGGAGCTACGAGCAGTACTTC.